Sequencing of this T cell receptor (beta chain) was carried out in a study of T cells in Graves' hyperthyroidism and ophthalmopathy. RNA transcripts gave rise to amplified TCR beta CDR3 regions. TCR CDR3 underwent first-round RT-PCR with the HTBI primer set. One entry per CDR3 protein, called by TCRdb with MiXCR from the multiplex PCR reads. Altogether some 150,000 distinct CDR3 sequences are present, more than 20% being singletons, with the ten largest covering more than 65%. Germline CDR1 and CDR2: MRHNA and SNTAGT. The CDR3 covers 15 residues. Germline trimming cut 7 bases from V and 8 bases from J; bases unmatched to any gene: 9. Study-wide points: Most clonotypes expanded in thyroid above 0.001 were likewise present in blood.

Notes on this clonotype: What it recognizes is unknown.

The source is a woman aged 45 to 65 with Graves' hyperthyroidism that later progressed to Graves' ophthalmopathy. The rearrangement links TRBV6-4 to TRBJ2-2, with 11 bases matching TRBD2. Sequencing input: blood. The CDR3 is CASISLAGVVGELFF. Here the CDR3 DNA reads TGTGCCAGCATTTCACTAGCGGGAGTCGTTGGGGAGCTGTTTTTT.